Following are 16 T cell receptor beta chains from one sample sequenced in a study of T cells in Graves' hyperthyroidism and ophthalmopathy. What was amplified from RNA transcripts were TCR beta CDR3 regions. With the HTBI primer set, the TCR CDR3 went through a first round of RT-PCR. TCRdb called the multiplex PCR reads again in MiXCR, with one record for every CDR3 protein. The sample holds about 570,000 distinct CDR3 sequences; around 45% are singletons and the top ten take under 20%. Specimen: peripheral blood or thyroid tissue (not recorded which). The receptors were sampled from an adult woman with Graves' disease, either hyperthyroidism or ophthalmopathy (not recorded which).

The CDR3 spells CATSREGRDAGELFF. CDR3 coding DNA: TGTGCCACCAGCAGAGAGGGACGGGATGCCGGGGAGCTGTTTTTT. J is TRBJ2-2 and V is TRBV15; D may match TRBD1 or TRBD2 (5 bases each). Trimming pared 0 bases from V and 6 bases from J, leaving 11 bases between. The CDR3 has 15 residues. Germline CDR1 LNHNV, CDR2 YYDKDF (reference sequence).

This clonotype was recorded at least ten times. The chain links TRBV12-3 or TRBV12-4 to TRBJ1-1; 7 bases map to TRBD1. This CDR3 is built from 15 residues. V shed 1 base, J shed 1 base, and the junction held 3 bases outside the gene matches. CDR3 residues: CASSLGWTGNTEAFF. CDR3 DNA: TGTGCCAGCAGTTTAGGGTGGACAGGGAACACTGAAGCTTTCTTT.

The chain recombines TRBV27 with TRBJ1-1; D is possibly TRBD1 (6 bases). This CDR3 has 13 amino acids. Germline V lookup: CDR1 MNHEY, CDR2 SMNVEV (reference sequence). V gave up 6 bases and J gave up 11 bases, with 19 bases separating them. CDR3 sequence (DNA): TGTGCCAGCAGCCCTCGACAGGCGATCGAGGCTTTCTTT. Its translation: CASSPRQAIEAFF.

Many counts were recorded for this clonotype. The chain joins TRBV9 to TRBJ1-3; D is possibly TRBD1 (5 bases). The CDR3 totals 15 residues. The V gene's germline CDR1 is SGDLS and CDR2 YYNGEE. V was cut by 4 bases and J by 4 bases, with 15 bases left in between. CDR3 region: CASSPGGAQGNTIYF. CDR3 nucleotides: TGTGCCAGCAGCCCCGGTGGGGCCCAGGGAAACACCATATATTTT.

This sequence joins TRBV20-1 and TRBJ1-1; a weak D match, TRBD1 (5 bases). There are 14 residues in the CDR3. The germline V and J ends were trimmed by 3 bases and 4 bases, with 15 bases remaining between them. Per the germline V gene, CDR1 is DFQATT and CDR2 is SNEGSKA (reference sequence). The CDR3 spells CSASVRVVVTEAFF. The CDR3 DNA sequence: TGCAGTGCTAGCGTCAGGGTAGTAGTCACTGAAGCTTTCTTT.

The table lists this clonotype with many counts. The rearrangement joins TRBV25-1 to TRBJ1-3; D ambiguous. CDR1 MGHDK and CDR2 SYGVNS come from the germline V gene. Trimming took off 2 bases at V and 8 bases at J, with 16 bases between the two ends. This CDR3 has 15 amino acids. DNA for the CDR3: TGTGCCAGCAGTGAAAGAGCCCGAAACGGGCACACCATATATTTT. Its protein product is CASSERARNGHTIYF. Full variable domain (missing parts from reference TRBV25-1 and TRBJ1-3): EADIYQTPRYLVIGTGKKITLECSQTMGHDKMYWYQQDPGMELHLIHYSYGVNSTEKGDLSSESTVSRIRTEHFPLTLESARPSHTSQYLCASSERARNGHTIYFGEGSWLTVV.

The rearrangement joins TRBV15 to TRBJ1-6; no reliable D call. The CDR3 totals 18 residues. Between the trimmed V and J ends, which lost 0 bases and 4 bases, there was a span of 16 bases. Germline V gene lookup returns CDR1 LNHNV and CDR2 YYDKDF (reference sequence). CDR3 in DNA: TGTGCCACCAGCAGAGATACTGCCTGGAGTGGTTATAATTCACCCCTCCACTTT. Translated, it gives CATSRDTAWSGYNSPLHF.

This chain links TRBV6-1 with TRBJ1-1; 7 bases are shared with TRBD1. The CDR3 has 14 residues. The junction had 4 bases not matched to a gene; V was cut back by 2 bases and J by 4 bases. From germline, CDR1 is MNHNS and CDR2 SASEGT. The DNA for the CDR3 is TGTGCCAGCAGTGAACAGGGGGAAATCACTGAAGCTTTCTTT. It encodes CASSEQGEITEAFF.

This clonotype was counted once. A much larger clone lies one base from this, so it may be a read error. V is TRBV25-1 and J is TRBJ2-3; D remains ambiguous. Germline values: CDR1 MGHDK, CDR2 SYGVNS. The length of the CDR3 is 14 residues. CDR3 nucleotides: TGTGCCGGCAGTGAAGAACTAACCACAGATACGCAGTATTTT. This gives the protein CAGSEELTTDTQYF.

The J gene is TRBJ1-4, the V gene TRBV11-2; D is unclear. Trimming took 3 bases from V and 6 from J, leaving 29 bases between them. The CDR3 spans 20 residues. The germline V gene has CDR1 SGHAT and CDR2 FQNNGV. The CDR3 sequence: CASSFLAGWTGERRDEKLFF. Here the CDR3 DNA reads TGTGCCAGCAGCTTCCTAGCGGGATGGACCGGGGAGCGTCGTGATGAAAAACTGTTTTTT.

This rearrangement joins TRBV20-1 to TRBJ1-5; tentative D call: TRBD1 (5 bases). Germline V CDR1 and CDR2: DFQATT, SNEGSKA (reference sequence). This CDR3 region has 16 residues. V lost 3 bases and J lost 4, with 19 bases in between. As DNA, the CDR3 is TGCAGTGCTAGTACGGGTTGGGGCAGAGGGAATCAGCCCCAGCATTTT. Protein sequence: CSASTGWGRGNQPQHF.

This clonotype was counted ten times or more. The chain recombines TRBV25-1 with TRBJ1-2; D is unclear. CDR3 length: 13 amino acids. The V gene lost 4 bases and the J gene lost 4 bases, with 10 bases spanning the gap. Germline assignment: CDR1 MGHDK and CDR2 SYGVNS. For the CDR3, the DNA is TGTGCCAGCAGTGGAGGGTTCGGCTATGGCTACACCTTC. Translating gives CASSGGFGYGYTF.

This clonotype was detected many times. The chain carries TRBV29-1 and TRBJ1-2; 11 bases align to TRBD1. Germline CDR1 SQVTM, CDR2 ANQGSEA. This CDR3 comprises 14 residues. Trimming removed 3 bases from V and 7 bases from J; junction bases left unmatched: 7. The CDR3 reads CSVDGDRGGSGYTF. The CDR3 bases are TGCAGCGTTGATGGGGACAGGGGGGGTAGTGGCTACACCTTC.

This clonotype has a handful of counts. J is TRBJ1-5 and V is TRBV2, with 8 bases that match TRBD1. Trimming at V came to 6 bases and at J to 7 bases, leaving 5 bases not matched to a gene. There are 13 residues in the CDR3. Germline V gene data show CDR1 as SNHLY and CDR2 as FYNNEI. In DNA, the CDR3 is TGTGCCAGCAGCGGAGGACAGGGCCAGCCCCAGCATTTT. The encoded protein is CASSGGQGQPQHF.

The V gene is TRBV15, the J gene TRBJ1-6; a weak D match, TRBD1 (5 bases). Germline V gives CDR1 LNHNV, CDR2 YYDKDF (reference sequence). The CDR3 extends over 13 amino acids. The V end was cut by 5 bases, the J end by 9 bases, with 11 bases between. CDR3 sequence reads: CATSVMRGSPLHF. The CDR3 region has the DNA TGTGCCACCAGCGTGATGAGGGGTTCACCCCTCCACTTT.

This clonotype was seen at least ten times. The V gene is TRBV7-9, the J gene TRBJ1-4; perhaps TRBD1 as D (6 bases). Trimming removed 5 bases from V and 2 bases from J, with 24 bases in between. The CDR3 extends over 19 amino acids. Per germline, CDR1 SEHNR and CDR2 FQNEAQ (reference sequence). In nucleotides, the CDR3 is TGTGCCAGCAGCCAAAACCTGCACAGGGTGCGGAAGACTAATGAAAAACTGTTTTTT. Encoded protein: CASSQNLHRVRKTNEKLFF.